These T cell receptor beta chains were read from a single sample in a study of T cell responses to AZD1222 COVID-19 vaccine. Some clones are missing from TCRdb's copy, which holds only in-frame ones; the method was immunoSEQ multiplex PCR. There are about 140,000 clones in the sample; around 89% occur only once, and around 1.6% lies in the top ten. Specimen: peripheral blood, collected on day 0 of AZD1222 vaccination. The receptors here all came from an adult in good health. The CDR3 runs from the conserved cysteine through the conserved F or W. A D gene is named only where the DNA matches it firmly. Size is omitted from some rows. Given values are once, few, many or a class for expanded clones.

clone size | J gene | D gene | V gene | CDR3 DNA | CDR3 protein
few | TRBJ1-1 | - | TRBV28 | TGTGCCAGCAGTTTGCCAGGGACCAACACTGAAGCTTTCTTT | CASSLPGTNTEAFF
- | TRBJ2-1 | - | TRBV11-2 | TGTGCCAGCAGCTTAGTCCCGGGACTGGACAATGAGCAGTTCTTC | CASSLVPGLDNEQFF
- | TRBJ2-5 | - | TRBV28 | TGTGCCAGCGCAGGGTTGTTCGAGACCCAGTACTTC | CASAGLFETQYF
- | TRBJ1-5 | TRBD1 | TRBV23-1 | TGCGCCGGACTACTTACAGGGGGCGGTCAGCCCCAGCATTTT | CAGLLTGGGQPQHF
- | TRBJ2-7 | TRBD1 | TRBV6-5 | TGTGCCAGCAAGACGGCCTGGACAGGAGCCTACGAGCAGTACTTC | CASKTAWTGAYEQYF
- | TRBJ2-7 | TRBD1 | TRBV28 | TGTGCCAGCAGTGGGCAGGGGGCCTACGAGCAGTACTTC | CASSGQGAYEQYF
- | TRBJ2-7 | - | TRBV13 | TGTGCCACTTCAAGGAGCTCCTACGAGCAGTACTTC | CATSRSSYEQYF
- | TRBJ2-1 | TRBD2 | TRBV7-8 | TGTGCCAGCAGCTCACGGACTAGCGGGAGTATTGACAATGAGCAGTTCTTC | CASSSRTSGSIDNEQFF
- | TRBJ1-3 | - | TRBV11-2 | TGTGCCAGCAGTTCCATGGGAAACACCATATATTTT | CASSSMGNTIYF
- | TRBJ2-7 | - | TRBV12-3/TRBV12-4 | TGTGCCAGCAGTTTCGGAAACGGTTACGAGCAGTACTTC | CASSFGNGYEQYF
- | TRBJ2-7 | - | TRBV7-2 | TGTGCCAGCAGCCCCCGATCGGGTACGAGCACCTACGAGCAGTACTTC | CASSPRSGTSTYEQYF
- | TRBJ2-5 | - | TRBV5-5 | TGTGCCAGCAGCTTTGTCAGGGGCGGGGAGACCCAGTACTTC | CASSFVRGGETQYF
once | TRBJ2-5 | - | TRBV7-7 | TGTGCTAGCAGCTTAAACGCAATAAACGGGGAGACCCAGTACTTC | CASSLNAINGETQYF
- | TRBJ1-2 | - | TRBV4-2 | TGTGCCAGCAGCCAAGAAGGGAAGCGCGCGGTTTATGGCTACACCTTC | CASSQEGKRAVYGYTF
- | TRBJ2-7 | - | TRBV28 | TGTGCCAGCAGCCCCCCGGGGGTAATGACCTACGAGCAGTACTTC | CASSPPGVMTYEQYF
- | TRBJ1-6 | - | TRBV5-8 | TGTGCCAGCAGCGGGGGCTTGTATAATTCACCCCTCCACTTT | CASSGGLYNSPLHF
- | TRBJ1-2 | TRBD1 | TRBV27 | TGTGCCAGCAGTTTACACCGCGACAGGGGAATCGGCTACACCTTC | CASSLHRDRGIGYTF
- | TRBJ1-1 | - | TRBV7-9 | TGTGCCAGCAGGCCTCGGGGGGCCGGGAACGGCACTGAAGCTTTCTTT | CASRPRGAGNGTEAFF
- | TRBJ2-7 | - | TRBV15 | TGTGCCACCAGCAGAGGTGCAGGGCGAGAGCAGTACTTC | CATSRGAGREQYF
- | TRBJ2-2 | TRBD2 | TRBV4-1 | TGCGCCAGCAGCCCCCGGACTAGCGGGGGGACTAACACCGGGGAGCTGTTTTTT | CASSPRTSGGTNTGELFF
- | TRBJ2-7 | - | TRBV3-1/TRBV3-2 | TGTGCCAGCAGCCAACAACTCTACTACGAGCAGTACTTC | CASSQQLYYEQYF
- | TRBJ2-5 | TRBD2 | TRBV19 | TGTGCCAGTAGTATAGGGCTAGCGGGAGGGCAGGGGGAGACCCAGTACTTC | CASSIGLAGGQGETQYF
- | TRBJ1-5 | TRBD1 | TRBV7-8 | TGTGCCAGCAGCCGACAGGGAGACCAGCCCCAGCATTTT | CASSRQGDQPQHF
once | TRBJ2-1 | TRBD2 | TRBV13 | TGTGCCAGCAGCCCACGAGCGGGGAACTCCTACAATGAGCAGTTCTTC | CASSPRAGNSYNEQFF
- | TRBJ2-3 | - | TRBV10-1 | TGCGCCAGCAGTGACAAGGGAGATACGCAGTATTTT | CASSDKGDTQYF
- | TRBJ1-2 | - | TRBV6-5 | TGTGCCAGCAGTTACTCCGGGACGGTTAACTATGGCTACACCTTC | CASSYSGTVNYGYTF
- | TRBJ1-4 | TRBD1 | TRBV6-2/TRBV6-3 | TGTGCCAGCAGTAGCCCCGGACAGGGGGGACATGAAAAACTGTTTTTT | CASSSPGQGGHEKLFF
once | TRBJ2-5 | - | TRBV20-1 | TGCAGTGCTTCATGGATCGAGACCCAGTACTTC | CSASWIETQYF
- | TRBJ1-3 | - | TRBV10-3 | TGTGCCATCAGTGCAGCGTCGGGGGCCTCTGGAAACACCATATATTTT | CAISAASGASGNTIYF
- | TRBJ2-6 | TRBD2 | TRBV19 | TGTGCCAGTAGTAAAACTAGCGGGAGCACGTCTGGGGCCAACGTCCTGACTTTC | CASSKTSGSTSGANVLTF
- | TRBJ1-2 | - | TRBV7-9 | TGTGCCAGCAGCCTTGGGGATCGGGGCTACACCTTC | CASSLGDRGYTF
- | TRBJ2-1 | - | TRBV7-9 | TGTGCCAGCAGCTTAGCAGGGCATGAGCAGTTCTTC | CASSLAGHEQFF
- | TRBJ1-3 | TRBD1 | TRBV9 | TGTGCCAGCAGCGTAGCCCAGGGGGGAGGAAACACCATATATTTT | CASSVAQGGGNTIYF
- | TRBJ2-5 | TRBD2 | TRBV19 | TGTGCCAGTAGTTCGCCTAGCGGGAGGGGATTCCAAGAGACCCAGTACTTC | CASSSPSGRGFQETQYF
once | TRBJ2-6 | TRBD2 | TRBV4-2 | TGTGCCAGCAGCCAAGAACGGGGCGGGAGCTCTGGGGCCAACGTCCTGACTTTC | CASSQERGGSSGANVLTF
- | TRBJ1-2 | - | TRBV4-1 | TGCGCCAGCAGCCAAGATAAGGGTCCGAGCGGCTACACCTTC | CASSQDKGPSGYTF
- | TRBJ2-5 | TRBD2 | TRBV7-8 | TGTGCCAGCAGCCTATCTAGCGGGGGTAAGACCCAGTACTTC | CASSLSSGGKTQYF
- | TRBJ1-2 | - | TRBV5-1 | TGCGCCAGCAGCTTGGGGGCAGTCGACTATGGCTACACCTTC | CASSLGAVDYGYTF
- | TRBJ1-2 | - | TRBV9 | TGTGCCAGCAGCGTTGGAGAAGGCTATGGCTACACCTTC | CASSVGEGYGYTF
- | TRBJ1-2 | - | TRBV18 | TGTGCCAGCTCACCACCGACCCTTTTCTATGGCTACACCTTC | CASSPPTLFYGYTF
- | TRBJ1-5 | - | TRBV18 | TGTGCCAGCTCACCACCTACCAGGACAGCCGACCAGCCCCAGCATTTT | CASSPPTRTADQPQHF
- | TRBJ2-5 | - | TRBV7-8 | TGTGCCAGCAGCTTAGGTCTAGAGAGGGGGCAAGAGACCCAGTACTTC | CASSLGLERGQETQYF
- | TRBJ2-2 | - | TRBV18 | TGTGCCAGCTCACCACACAGGGAGGTCACTCCCGGGGAGCTGTTTTTT | CASSPHREVTPGELFF
- | TRBJ2-5 | TRBD2 | TRBV3-1/TRBV3-2 | TGTGCCAGCAGCCCCTGGACTAGCGGCCCACGGGGGACCCAGTACTTC | CASSPWTSGPRGTQYF
- | TRBJ2-6 | - | TRBV9 | TGTGCCAGCAGCGACCGGGACCCTTGGGGTTCTGGGGCCAACGTCCTGACTTTC | CASSDRDPWGSGANVLTF
once | TRBJ2-1 | - | TRBV27 | TGTGCCAGCAGTTTCCCAGCGGGTGACAATGAGCAGTTCTTC | CASSFPAGDNEQFF
- | TRBJ2-3 | - | TRBV6-1 | TGTGCCAGCAGTGAAATGTGGAAGGAAGATACGCAGTATTTT | CASSEMWKEDTQYF
- | TRBJ1-1 | - | TRBV12-3/TRBV12-4 | TGTGCCAGCAGTTTAAGCCGAGACACTGAAGCTTTCTTT | CASSLSRDTEAFF
- | TRBJ2-3 | TRBD2 | TRBV19 | TGTGCCAGTAGTATGGGACTATTGGAGGGGCGGACAGATACGCAGTATTTT | CASSMGLLEGRTDTQYF
- | TRBJ2-7 | - | TRBV19 | TGTGCCAGTAGTATGATACTTACACCCGAATTTGAGCAGTACTTC | CASSMILTPEFEQYF
- | TRBJ1-4 | - | TRBV5-5 | TGTGCCAGCAGCCTGGGAGGGGGGATCGCTACTAATGAAAAACTGTTTTTT | CASSLGGGIATNEKLFF
once | TRBJ1-2 | - | TRBV2 | TGTGCCAGCAGTGATCTGGGGCTAGCTAACTATGGCTACACCTTC | CASSDLGLANYGYTF
once | TRBJ1-1 | - | TRBV18 | TGTGCCAGCTCACCCATCAGGGACCCGATGAACACTGAAGCTTTCTTT | CASSPIRDPMNTEAFF